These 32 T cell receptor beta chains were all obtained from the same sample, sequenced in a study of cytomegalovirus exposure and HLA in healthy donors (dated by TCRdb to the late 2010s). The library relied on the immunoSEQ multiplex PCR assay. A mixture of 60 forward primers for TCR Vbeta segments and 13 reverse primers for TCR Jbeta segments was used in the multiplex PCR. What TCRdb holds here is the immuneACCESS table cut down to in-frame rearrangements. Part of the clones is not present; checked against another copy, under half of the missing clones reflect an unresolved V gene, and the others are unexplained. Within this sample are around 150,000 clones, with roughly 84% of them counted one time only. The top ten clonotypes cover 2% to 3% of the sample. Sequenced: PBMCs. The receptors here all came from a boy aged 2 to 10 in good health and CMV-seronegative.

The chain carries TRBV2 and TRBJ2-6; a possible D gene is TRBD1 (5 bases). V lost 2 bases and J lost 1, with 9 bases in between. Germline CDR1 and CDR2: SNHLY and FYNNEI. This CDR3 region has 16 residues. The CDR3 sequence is CASSENRPSGANVLTF. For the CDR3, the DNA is TGTGCCAGCAGTGAAAACAGGCCGTCTGGGGCCAACGTCCTGACTTTC.

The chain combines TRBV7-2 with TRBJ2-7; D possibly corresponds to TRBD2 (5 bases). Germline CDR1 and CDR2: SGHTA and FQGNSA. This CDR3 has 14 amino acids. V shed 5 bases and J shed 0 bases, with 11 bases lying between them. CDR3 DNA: TGTGCCAGCAGCCTACGAGGGCTCTCCTACGAGCAGTACTTC. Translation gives CASSLRGLSYEQYF.

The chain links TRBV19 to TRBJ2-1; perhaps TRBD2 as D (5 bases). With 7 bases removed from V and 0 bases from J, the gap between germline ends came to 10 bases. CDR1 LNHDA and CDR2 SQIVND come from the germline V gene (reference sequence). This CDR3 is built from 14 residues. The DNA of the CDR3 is TGTGCCAGTATGCCGGGAAGCTCCTACAATGAGCAGTTCTTC. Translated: CASMPGSSYNEQFF.

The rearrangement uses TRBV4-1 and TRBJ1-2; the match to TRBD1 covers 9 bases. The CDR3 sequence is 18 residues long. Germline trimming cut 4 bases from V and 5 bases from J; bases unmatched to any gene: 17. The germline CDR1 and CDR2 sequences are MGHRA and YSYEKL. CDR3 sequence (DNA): TGCGCCAGCAGCCCGAACCGGGACAGGGCAGACGGGGGGTATGGCTACACCTTC. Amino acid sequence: CASSPNRDRADGGYGYTF.

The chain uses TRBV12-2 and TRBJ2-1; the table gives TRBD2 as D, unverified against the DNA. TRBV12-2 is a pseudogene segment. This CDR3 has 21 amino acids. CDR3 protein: CASRLKVGSYHLAGFLNEQFF. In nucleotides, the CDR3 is TGTGCAAGTCGCTTAAAGGTTGGCAGTTACCATCTAGCGGGGTTTCTCAATGAGCAGTTCTTC.

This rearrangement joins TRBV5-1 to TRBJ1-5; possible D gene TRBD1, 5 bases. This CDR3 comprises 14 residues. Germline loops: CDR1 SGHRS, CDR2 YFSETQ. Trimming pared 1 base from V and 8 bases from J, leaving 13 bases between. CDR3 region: CASSLSGLGEPQHF. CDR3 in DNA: TGCGCCAGCAGCTTGTCAGGGCTAGGGGAGCCCCAGCATTTT.

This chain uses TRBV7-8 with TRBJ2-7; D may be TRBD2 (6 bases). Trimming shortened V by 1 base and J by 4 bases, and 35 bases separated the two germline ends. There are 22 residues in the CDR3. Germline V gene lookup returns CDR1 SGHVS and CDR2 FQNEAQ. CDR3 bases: TGTGCCAGCAGCTTAGGGAGACACCACCGAGAGGATTACTCCGGGAGTGGATACGAGCAGTACTTC. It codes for CASSLGRHHREDYSGSGYEQYF.

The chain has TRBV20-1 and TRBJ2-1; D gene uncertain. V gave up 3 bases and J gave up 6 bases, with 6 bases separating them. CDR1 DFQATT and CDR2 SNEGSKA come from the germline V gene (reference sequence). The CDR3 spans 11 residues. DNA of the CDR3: TGCAGTGCTAGGACATTCAATGAGCAGTTCTTC. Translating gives CSARTFNEQFF.

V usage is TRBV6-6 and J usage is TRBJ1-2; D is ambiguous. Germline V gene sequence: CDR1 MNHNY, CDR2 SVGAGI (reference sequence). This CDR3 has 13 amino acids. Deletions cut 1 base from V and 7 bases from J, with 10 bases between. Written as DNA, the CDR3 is TGTGCCAGCAGTTACTATCCGGAGGGTGGCTACACCTTC. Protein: CASSYYPEGGYTF.

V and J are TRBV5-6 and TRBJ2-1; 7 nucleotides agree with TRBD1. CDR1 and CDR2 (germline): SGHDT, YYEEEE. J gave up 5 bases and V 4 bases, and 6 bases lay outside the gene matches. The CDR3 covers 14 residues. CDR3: CASSRGQRNNEQFF. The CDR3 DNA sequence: TGTGCCAGCAGCCGGGGACAGAGGAACAATGAGCAGTTCTTC.

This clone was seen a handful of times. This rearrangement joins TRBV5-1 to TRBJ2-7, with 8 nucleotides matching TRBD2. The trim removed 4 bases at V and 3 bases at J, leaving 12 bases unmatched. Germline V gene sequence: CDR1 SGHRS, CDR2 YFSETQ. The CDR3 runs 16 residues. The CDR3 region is CASSNAPGGQIYEQYF. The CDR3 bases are TGCGCCAGCAGCAACGCACCGGGAGGGCAAATCTACGAGCAGTACTTC.

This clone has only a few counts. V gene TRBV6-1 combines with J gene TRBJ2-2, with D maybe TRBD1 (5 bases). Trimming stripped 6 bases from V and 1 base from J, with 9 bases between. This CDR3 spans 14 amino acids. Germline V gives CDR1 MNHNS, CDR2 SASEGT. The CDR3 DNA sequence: TGTGCCAGCAGGCTAAGGGGGAACACCGGGGAGCTGTTTTTT. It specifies CASRLRGNTGELFF.

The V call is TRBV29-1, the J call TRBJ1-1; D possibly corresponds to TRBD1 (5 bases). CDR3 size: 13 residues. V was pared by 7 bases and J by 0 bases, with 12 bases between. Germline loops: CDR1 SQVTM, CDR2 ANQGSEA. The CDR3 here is CSAWGGMNTEAFF. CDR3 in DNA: TGCAGCGCTTGGGGGGGAATGAACACTGAAGCTTTCTTT.

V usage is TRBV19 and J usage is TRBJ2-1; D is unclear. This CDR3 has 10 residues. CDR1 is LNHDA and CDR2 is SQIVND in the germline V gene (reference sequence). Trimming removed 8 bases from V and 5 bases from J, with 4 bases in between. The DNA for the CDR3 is TGTGCCAGTTATAACAATGAGCAGTTCTTC. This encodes CASYNNEQFF.

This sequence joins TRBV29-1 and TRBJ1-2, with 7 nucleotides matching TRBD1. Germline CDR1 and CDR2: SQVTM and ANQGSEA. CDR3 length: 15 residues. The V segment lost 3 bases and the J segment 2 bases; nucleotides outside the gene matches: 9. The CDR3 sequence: CSVDPPGQSNYGYTF. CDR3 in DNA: TGCAGCGTTGATCCCCCGGGACAGTCGAACTATGGCTACACCTTC.

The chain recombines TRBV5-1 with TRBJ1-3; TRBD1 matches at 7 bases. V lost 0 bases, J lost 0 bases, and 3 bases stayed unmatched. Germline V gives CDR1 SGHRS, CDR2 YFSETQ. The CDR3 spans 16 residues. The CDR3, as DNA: TGCGCCAGCAGCTTGGCGGGACAGATCTCTGGAAACACCATATATTTT. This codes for CASSLAGQISGNTIYF.

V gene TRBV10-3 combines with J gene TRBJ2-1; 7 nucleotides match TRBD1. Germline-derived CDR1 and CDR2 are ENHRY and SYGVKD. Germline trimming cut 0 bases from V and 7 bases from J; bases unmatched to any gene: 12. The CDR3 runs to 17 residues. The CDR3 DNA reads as TGTGCCATCAGTGAGTCGAAGCGACAGGGCGGGCCGAATGAGCAGTTCTTC. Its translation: CAISESKRQGGPNEQFF.

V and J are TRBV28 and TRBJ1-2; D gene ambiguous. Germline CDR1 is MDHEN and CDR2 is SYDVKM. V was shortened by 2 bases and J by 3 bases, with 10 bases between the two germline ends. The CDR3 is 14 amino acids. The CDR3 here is CASSLGTVHYGYTF. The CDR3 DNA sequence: TGTGCCAGCAGTTTAGGTACGGTGCACTATGGCTACACCTTC.

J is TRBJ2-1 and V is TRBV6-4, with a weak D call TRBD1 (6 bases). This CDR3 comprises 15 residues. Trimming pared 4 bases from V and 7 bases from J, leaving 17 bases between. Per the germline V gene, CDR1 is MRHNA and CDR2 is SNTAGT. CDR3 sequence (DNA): TGTGCCAGCAGTGTGCAGGGGTCCCCACTAAATGAGCAGTTCTTC. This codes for CASSVQGSPLNEQFF.

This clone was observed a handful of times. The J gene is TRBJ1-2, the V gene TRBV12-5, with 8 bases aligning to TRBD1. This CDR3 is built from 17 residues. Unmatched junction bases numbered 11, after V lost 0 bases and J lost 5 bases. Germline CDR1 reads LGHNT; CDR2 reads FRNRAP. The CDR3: CASGLVVGQGARYGYTF. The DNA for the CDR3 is TGTGCTAGTGGTTTGGTAGTGGGTCAGGGGGCTCGATATGGCTACACCTTC.

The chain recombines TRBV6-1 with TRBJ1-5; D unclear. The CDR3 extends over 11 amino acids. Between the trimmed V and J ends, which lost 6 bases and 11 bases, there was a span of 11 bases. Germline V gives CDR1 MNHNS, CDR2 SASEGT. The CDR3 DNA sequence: TGTGCCAGCAGCTATTCATTGTCCCAGCATTTT. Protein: CASSYSLSQHF.

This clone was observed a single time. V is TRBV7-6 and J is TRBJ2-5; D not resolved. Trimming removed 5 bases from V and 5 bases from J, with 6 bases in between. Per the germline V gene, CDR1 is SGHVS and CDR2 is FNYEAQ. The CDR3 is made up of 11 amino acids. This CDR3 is CASSRVETQYF. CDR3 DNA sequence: TGTGCCAGCAGCCGGGTGGAGACCCAGTACTTC.

The CDR3 region is CASSQEARVEQFF. In DNA form, the CDR3 reads TGTGCCAGCAGCCAAGAGGCGAGGGTGGAGCAGTTCTTC. The chain combines TRBV4-2 with TRBJ2-1, with D tentatively TRBD2 (5 bases). CDR1 and CDR2 (germline): LGHNA, YNFKEQ. Trimming removed 0 bases at V and 10 bases at J, with 10 bases between. The CDR3 totals 13 residues.

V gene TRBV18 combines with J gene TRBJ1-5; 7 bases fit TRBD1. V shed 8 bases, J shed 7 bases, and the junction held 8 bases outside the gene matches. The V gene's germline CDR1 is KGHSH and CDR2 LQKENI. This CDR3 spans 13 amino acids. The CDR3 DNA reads TGTGCCAGCGCGGGACAGTGGGACCAGCCCCAGCATTTT. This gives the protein CASAGQWDQPQHF.

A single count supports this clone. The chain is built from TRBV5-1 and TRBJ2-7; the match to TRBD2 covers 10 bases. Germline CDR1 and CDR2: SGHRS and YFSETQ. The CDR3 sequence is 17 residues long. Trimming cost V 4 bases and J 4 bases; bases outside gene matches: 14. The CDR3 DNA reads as TGCGCCAGCAGCATTAGACCTAGCGGGAGTGGGTCATACGAGCAGTACTTC. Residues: CASSIRPSGSGSYEQYF.

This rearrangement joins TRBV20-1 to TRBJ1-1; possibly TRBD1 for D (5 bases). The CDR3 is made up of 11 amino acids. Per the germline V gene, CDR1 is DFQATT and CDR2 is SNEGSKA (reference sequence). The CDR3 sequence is CSSTVNTEAFF. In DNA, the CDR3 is TGCAGCTCGACAGTGAACACTGAAGCTTTCTTT.

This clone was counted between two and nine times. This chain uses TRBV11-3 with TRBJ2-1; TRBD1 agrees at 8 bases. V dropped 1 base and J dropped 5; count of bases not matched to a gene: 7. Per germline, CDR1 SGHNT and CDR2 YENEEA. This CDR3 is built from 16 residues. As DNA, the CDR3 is TGTGCCAGCAGCTTAGGCGAGACAGGGGAGGACAATGAGCAGTTCTTC. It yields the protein CASSLGETGEDNEQFF.

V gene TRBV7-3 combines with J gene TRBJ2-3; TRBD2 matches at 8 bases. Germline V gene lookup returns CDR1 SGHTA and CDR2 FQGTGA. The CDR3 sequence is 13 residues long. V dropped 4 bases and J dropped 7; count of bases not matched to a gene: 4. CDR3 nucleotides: TGTGCCAGCAGCTCGGCGGGGGGAAATACGCAGTATTTT. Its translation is CASSSAGGNTQYF.

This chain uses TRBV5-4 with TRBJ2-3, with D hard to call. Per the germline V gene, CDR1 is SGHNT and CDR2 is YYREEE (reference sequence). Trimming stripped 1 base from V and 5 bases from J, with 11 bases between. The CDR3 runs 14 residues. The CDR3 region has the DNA TGTGCCAGCAGCTTGAACGGTCCTGGAGATACGCAGTATTTT. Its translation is CASSLNGPGDTQYF.

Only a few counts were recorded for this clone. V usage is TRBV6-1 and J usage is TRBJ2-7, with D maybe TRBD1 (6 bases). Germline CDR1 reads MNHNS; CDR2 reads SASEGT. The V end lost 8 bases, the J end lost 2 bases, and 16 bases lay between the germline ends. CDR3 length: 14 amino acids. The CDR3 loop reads CASPTQGNPYEQYF. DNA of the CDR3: TGTGCCAGCCCCACACAGGGAAATCCCTACGAGCAGTACTTC.

CDR3 sequence (DNA): TGTGCCAGCTCACTCGACAGGGGACCCTACGAGCAGTACTTC. This gives the protein CASSLDRGPYEQYF. The rearrangement links TRBV18 to TRBJ2-7; 8 bases fit TRBD1. There are 14 residues in the CDR3. Trimming at V came to 4 bases and at J to 2 bases, leaving 4 bases not matched to a gene. Germline V gene sequence: CDR1 KGHSH, CDR2 LQKENI.

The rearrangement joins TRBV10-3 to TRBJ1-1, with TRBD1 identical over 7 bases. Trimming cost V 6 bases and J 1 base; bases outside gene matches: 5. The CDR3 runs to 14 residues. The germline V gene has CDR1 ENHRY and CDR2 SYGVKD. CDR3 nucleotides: TGTGCCATCAGCATACAGGGGAAGAACACTGAAGCTTTCTTT. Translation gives CAISIQGKNTEAFF.